The rows below give T cell receptor beta chains drawn from one sample of a study of OX40 agonist ivuxolimab in advanced cancers. Repertoires were generated with immunoSEQ multiplex PCR, while TCRdb's copy carries only in-frame clones and drops some. The sample records fewer than 85,000 clones, roughly 92% being singletons. The starting material was CD4+ or CD8+ T cells sorted from blood, obtained in a trial of the OX40 agonist ivuxolimab. Source of these receptors: an adult with an advanced solid tumor such as melanoma, head and neck, liver or kidney cancer. CDR3s include the opening cysteine and the closing phenylalanine or tryptophan. Each record gives: J gene, D gene, V gene, clone size, CDR3 DNA, CDR3 protein. D genes are given only for firm matches. Only some rows state a clone size, as once, few, many or a class for expanded clones.

j_call: TRBJ2-6
d_call: .
v_call: TRBV5-6
clone_size: .
cdr3_nt: TGTGCCAGCAGCTTACCGGGCCTTCTTGACTCTGGGGCCAACGTCCTGACTTTC
cdr3_aa: CASSLPGLLDSGANVLTF

j_call: TRBJ2-3
d_call: .
v_call: TRBV13
clone_size: .
cdr3_nt: TGTGCCAGCAGCTTAGGAAGAGATACGCAGTATTTT
cdr3_aa: CASSLGRDTQYF

j_call: TRBJ1-6
d_call: .
v_call: TRBV21-1
clone_size: .
cdr3_nt: TGTGCCAGCAGCACCCGGATTCTTCGGGGATCCTATAATTCACCCCTCCACTTT
cdr3_aa: CASSTRILRGSYNSPLHF

j_call: TRBJ2-2
d_call: .
v_call: TRBV11-2
clone_size: .
cdr3_nt: TGTGCCGGCACGGGGCCACGCACCGGGGAGCTGTTTTTT
cdr3_aa: CAGTGPRTGELFF

j_call: TRBJ2-1
d_call: TRBD1
v_call: TRBV6-1
clone_size: .
cdr3_nt: TGTGCCAGCAGGGAAGGGGGCGTATTAGATGAGCAGTTCTTC
cdr3_aa: CASREGGVLDEQFF

j_call: TRBJ1-1
d_call: .
v_call: TRBV2
clone_size: .
cdr3_nt: TGTGCCAGCAGGGAGGGCCTCGCGGGGACTGAAGCTTTCTTT
cdr3_aa: CASREGLAGTEAFF

j_call: TRBJ2-1
d_call: TRBD1
v_call: TRBV20-1
clone_size: .
cdr3_nt: TGCAGTGCCAGGGGGTTGGATGAGCAGTTCTTC
cdr3_aa: CSARGLDEQFF

j_call: TRBJ2-1
d_call: .
v_call: TRBV6-5
clone_size: .
cdr3_nt: TGTGCCAGCAGTTACCCGGGACTGGAGCAGTTCTTC
cdr3_aa: CASSYPGLEQFF

j_call: TRBJ2-2
d_call: TRBD1
v_call: TRBV5-1
clone_size: .
cdr3_nt: TGCGCCAGCAGCTGGACAGGGGAACCTTACACCGGGGAGCTGTTTTTT
cdr3_aa: CASSWTGEPYTGELFF

j_call: TRBJ1-2
d_call: TRBD1
v_call: TRBV9
clone_size: once
cdr3_nt: TGTGCCAGCAGCCCAAGCGGGGGTCCAGGGGGCCCGGGCTATGGCTACACCTTC
cdr3_aa: CASSPSGGPGGPGYGYTF

j_call: TRBJ2-2
d_call: TRBD1
v_call: TRBV29-1
clone_size: .
cdr3_nt: TGCAGCGGTGGACAGGTGAACACCGGGGAGCTGTTTTTT
cdr3_aa: CSGGQVNTGELFF

j_call: TRBJ1-1
d_call: TRBD1
v_call: TRBV9
clone_size: .
cdr3_nt: TGTGCCAGCAGCGTAGCCCCGGACAGGGTGAACACTGAAGCTTTCTTT
cdr3_aa: CASSVAPDRVNTEAFF

j_call: TRBJ2-2
d_call: .
v_call: TRBV5-1
clone_size: .
cdr3_nt: TGCGCCAGCAGCTTGGCACAGGTGAACACCGGGGAGCTGTTTTTT
cdr3_aa: CASSLAQVNTGELFF

j_call: TRBJ1-1
d_call: .
v_call: TRBV7-9
clone_size: .
cdr3_nt: TGTGCCAGCAGCTTAATCAGGGGACTAATGAACACTGAAGCTTTCTTT
cdr3_aa: CASSLIRGLMNTEAFF

j_call: TRBJ2-7
d_call: .
v_call: TRBV7-2
clone_size: .
cdr3_nt: TGTGCCAGCAGCTTAGCCTACCCAGTGTACACCTCCTACGAGCAGTACTTC
cdr3_aa: CASSLAYPVYTSYEQYF

j_call: TRBJ1-2
d_call: .
v_call: TRBV9
clone_size: once
cdr3_nt: TGTGCCAGCAGCCCCCGAGTAGTAGGGTTGACTGGCTACACCTTC
cdr3_aa: CASSPRVVGLTGYTF

j_call: TRBJ2-7
d_call: .
v_call: TRBV5-5
clone_size: .
cdr3_nt: TGTGCCAGCAGCTTGGCGGGGGACAGCTCCTACGAGCAGTACTTC
cdr3_aa: CASSLAGDSSYEQYF

j_call: TRBJ1-5
d_call: TRBD1
v_call: TRBV2
clone_size: .
cdr3_nt: TGTGCCAGCAGCCCGACAGGGACCAATCAGCCCCAGCATTTT
cdr3_aa: CASSPTGTNQPQHF

j_call: TRBJ2-7
d_call: TRBD2
v_call: TRBV7-9
clone_size: .
cdr3_nt: TGTGCCAGCAGCAACTCTAGCGGGGGTAACTACGAGCAGTACTTC
cdr3_aa: CASSNSSGGNYEQYF

j_call: TRBJ2-1
d_call: .
v_call: TRBV4-3
clone_size: once
cdr3_nt: TGCGCCAGCAGCCAAGAGGGACTCCACAATGAGCAGTTCTTC
cdr3_aa: CASSQEGLHNEQFF

j_call: TRBJ2-3
d_call: TRBD1
v_call: TRBV7-9
clone_size: .
cdr3_nt: TGTGCCAGCAGCGGGCGGGACAGGGGTTGGGATACGCAGTATTTT
cdr3_aa: CASSGRDRGWDTQYF

j_call: TRBJ2-3
d_call: TRBD2
v_call: TRBV2
clone_size: .
cdr3_nt: TGTGCCAGCAGTGAACATGGGAGGGAGGCAGATACGCAGTATTTT
cdr3_aa: CASSEHGREADTQYF

j_call: TRBJ2-1
d_call: TRBD2
v_call: TRBV9
clone_size: .
cdr3_nt: TGTGCCAGCAGCGTAGGTGGTAGCGGGGGGCCGGGATACAATGAGCAGTTCTTC
cdr3_aa: CASSVGGSGGPGYNEQFF

j_call: TRBJ1-2
d_call: .
v_call: TRBV9
clone_size: .
cdr3_nt: TGTGCCAGCAGCGTAGCGTCCCGGAGAGGGGAACCCGGGTATGGCTACACCTTC
cdr3_aa: CASSVASRRGEPGYGYTF

j_call: TRBJ1-3
d_call: TRBD1
v_call: TRBV27
clone_size: .
cdr3_nt: TGTGCCAGCAGTTTGGCAGGGGGCTCTGGAAACACCATATATTTT
cdr3_aa: CASSLAGGSGNTIYF

j_call: TRBJ1-4
d_call: .
v_call: TRBV11-2
clone_size: .
cdr3_nt: TGTGCCAGCAGCCTGCCGGGGGACGCAGGAAAACTGTTTTTT
cdr3_aa: CASSLPGDAGKLFF

j_call: TRBJ2-6
d_call: .
v_call: TRBV19
clone_size: .
cdr3_nt: TGTGCCAGTAGTATAAACGGGGCCAACGTCCTGACTTTC
cdr3_aa: CASSINGANVLTF

j_call: TRBJ2-3
d_call: .
v_call: TRBV27
clone_size: .
cdr3_nt: TGTGCCAGCAGTTTATGGCCTTCAGATGGAGGGCAGTATTTT
cdr3_aa: CASSLWPSDGGQYF

j_call: TRBJ2-1
d_call: TRBD2
v_call: TRBV9
clone_size: .
cdr3_nt: TGTGCCAGCAGCTACCTAGCGGGGGGCCCCAATGAGCAGTTCTTC
cdr3_aa: CASSYLAGGPNEQFF

j_call: TRBJ2-2
d_call: TRBD1
v_call: TRBV15
clone_size: .
cdr3_nt: TGTGCCACCAGCATAAGACAGGGCCTGAACACCGGGGAGCTGTTTTTT
cdr3_aa: CATSIRQGLNTGELFF

j_call: TRBJ1-1
d_call: .
v_call: TRBV11-2
clone_size: .
cdr3_nt: TGTGCCAGCAGCTTTTTTGGGGGGGACACTGAAGCTTTCTTT
cdr3_aa: CASSFFGGDTEAFF

j_call: TRBJ1-2
d_call: .
v_call: TRBV4-3
clone_size: .
cdr3_nt: TGCGCCAGCAGCCAAGATAAGGCCCAGGACCCTTATGGCTACACCTTC
cdr3_aa: CASSQDKAQDPYGYTF

j_call: TRBJ1-2
d_call: .
v_call: TRBV19
clone_size: .
cdr3_nt: TGTGCCAGTAGTATGGGAGGGGGTTTGGATGGCTACACCTTC
cdr3_aa: CASSMGGGLDGYTF

j_call: TRBJ2-6
d_call: .
v_call: TRBV27
clone_size: .
cdr3_nt: TGTGCCAGCAGTCCCCTTACGGACGCAAACTCTGGGGCCAACGTCCTGACTTTC
cdr3_aa: CASSPLTDANSGANVLTF

j_call: TRBJ2-7
d_call: TRBD2
v_call: TRBV27
clone_size: once
cdr3_nt: TGTGCCAGCAGCCCAGTTCGGGGGGGGTACGAGCAGTACTTC
cdr3_aa: CASSPVRGGYEQYF

j_call: TRBJ1-2
d_call: .
v_call: TRBV30
clone_size: .
cdr3_nt: TGTGCCTGGAGCCTCACAGGGGGCTACACCTTC
cdr3_aa: CAWSLTGGYTF

j_call: TRBJ1-1
d_call: .
v_call: TRBV5-1
clone_size: .
cdr3_nt: TGCGCCAGCAGCTATCCGACAGAGCCGTCCATGAACACTGAAGCTTTCTTT
cdr3_aa: CASSYPTEPSMNTEAFF

j_call: TRBJ2-7
d_call: .
v_call: TRBV5-1
clone_size: .
cdr3_nt: TGCGCCAGCAGCTTGGCCCTGGCAGACGACGAGCAGTACTTC
cdr3_aa: CASSLALADDEQYF

j_call: TRBJ2-1
d_call: .
v_call: TRBV27
clone_size: medium-sized
cdr3_nt: TGTGCCAGCAGTTTAAGCGTAAACAATGAGCAGTTCTTC
cdr3_aa: CASSLSVNNEQFF

j_call: TRBJ1-4
d_call: .
v_call: TRBV30
clone_size: medium-sized
cdr3_nt: TGTGCCTGGTCCGAGGGCGTCGGAGATCAAAAACTGTTTTTT
cdr3_aa: CAWSEGVGDQKLFF

j_call: TRBJ1-2
d_call: TRBD1
v_call: TRBV6-1
clone_size: .
cdr3_nt: TGTGCCAGCAGTCCTCGACAGGGATCCTATGGCTACACCTTC
cdr3_aa: CASSPRQGSYGYTF

j_call: TRBJ2-1
d_call: .
v_call: TRBV6-4
clone_size: .
cdr3_nt: TGTGCCAGCAGTGTGGAGGAGGGGTCACCATACAATGAGCAGTTCTTC
cdr3_aa: CASSVEEGSPYNEQFF

j_call: TRBJ2-7
d_call: .
v_call: TRBV5-5
clone_size: .
cdr3_nt: TGTGCCAGCAGCTTCACGGGTGGTTCCTACGAGCAGTACTTC
cdr3_aa: CASSFTGGSYEQYF